Following are 11 T cell receptor beta chains from one sample sequenced in a study of blood T cell repertoires in COVID-19. Clones were sequenced by immunoSEQ multiplex PCR, and TCRdb holds only the in-frame ones, with some missing. This table holds 390,000 or so clones, roughly 90% found once. Sample: peripheral blood. The receptor source for this set is a woman aged 25-40 years with COVID-19, enrolled during active disease.

Comments on this clone: In the same sample, other DNA sequences code for this CDR3. The chain couples TRBV5-4 to TRBJ1-2, with D possibly matching TRBD1 (6 bases). V gave up 4 bases and J gave up 2 bases, with 12 bases separating them. CDR1 and CDR2 from the germline V gene are SGHNT and YYREEE (reference sequence). This CDR3 contains 14 residues. CDR3 sequence: CASSPGQGNYGYTF. CDR3 nucleotides: TGTGCCAGCAGCCCGGGCCAGGGGAACTATGGCTACACCTTC.

The CDR3 loop is CASSLGRRDNEQFF. CDR3 nucleotides: TGTGCCAGCAGCTTAGGTCGGCGGGACAATGAGCAGTTCTTC. V and J are TRBV11-3 and TRBJ2-1; TRBD2 might be the D (5 bases). CDR1 and CDR2 (germline): SGHNT, YENEEA. Trimming pared 1 base from V and 5 bases from J, leaving 9 bases between. This CDR3 has 14 amino acids.

This chain connects TRBV11-2 to TRBJ1-1; weak D call: TRBD1 (5 bases). V gave up 4 bases and J gave up 0 bases, with 15 bases separating them. This CDR3 contains 16 residues. Germline loops: CDR1 SGHAT, CDR2 FQNNGV. CDR3 DNA: TGTGCCAGCAGCTCTGCAGGGTACCTACTGAACACTGAAGCTTTCTTT. Translating gives CASSSAGYLLNTEAFF.

The genes are TRBV7-9 and TRBJ1-1; perhaps TRBD1 as D (5 bases). This CDR3 is 15 amino acids long. Trimming left V 0 bases short and J 0 bases short, with 8 bases between. Germline assignment: CDR1 SEHNR and CDR2 FQNEAQ (reference sequence). The CDR3 protein is CASSLAIGVNTEAFF. CDR3 in DNA: TGTGCCAGCAGCTTAGCTATAGGGGTGAACACTGAAGCTTTCTTT.

The chain has TRBV4-3 and TRBJ1-5, with a weak D call TRBD1 (5 bases). Trimming took 0 bases from V and 11 from J, leaving 17 bases between them. There are 15 residues in the CDR3. Germline V gene data show CDR1 as LGHNA and CDR2 as YSLEER. CDR3 nucleotide sequence: TGCGCCAGCAGCCAAGAAGGTGCGGGATCCAGGGCCCAGCATTTT. It specifies CASSQEGAGSRAQHF.

J is TRBJ2-7 and V is TRBV27, with 7 bases lining up with TRBD1. Germline CDR1 MNHEY, CDR2 SMNVEV (reference sequence). The CDR3 has 11 residues. CDR3 sequence: CATGQSYEQYF. The CDR3 DNA reads as TGTGCGACGGGACAGTCGTACGAGCAGTACTTC.

Only one count was recorded for this clone. DNA of the CDR3: TGTGCCAGCAGCTCGACGACGACAGGGGGTAGGAATGGCTACACCTTC. This translates into CASSSTTTGGRNGYTF. The chain is built from TRBV6-2 or TRBV6-3 and TRBJ1-2, with 9 nucleotides matching TRBD1. The trim removed 6 bases at V and 6 bases at J, leaving 14 bases unmatched. This CDR3 is 16 amino acids long. The germline V gene encodes CDR1 MNHEY and CDR2 SVGEGT.

The J gene is TRBJ1-5, the V gene TRBV19, with 11 bases matching TRBD1. This CDR3 comprises 18 residues. Germline CDR1 reads LNHDA; CDR2 reads SQIVND (reference sequence). With 6 bases clipped from V and 0 bases from J, the junction kept 10 bases outside the gene matches. CDR3 in amino acids: CASRTSWGQGVSNQPQHF. The CDR3 coding sequence is TGTGCCAGTAGGACAAGTTGGGGACAGGGGGTTAGCAATCAGCCCCAGCATTTT.

In its sample, this clone was seen a few times. The chain combines TRBV4-2 with TRBJ2-2; the D gene is possibly TRBD1 (6 bases). The CDR3 length is 14 residues. V was cut by 4 bases and J by 3 bases, with 9 bases left in between. Germline V CDR1 and CDR2: LGHNA, YNFKEQ. CDR3 amino acids: CASSLQGDTGELFF. For the CDR3, the DNA is TGTGCCAGCAGCCTACAGGGAGACACCGGGGAGCTGTTTTTT.

This rearrangement joins TRBV7-2 to TRBJ1-5; D is possibly TRBD1 (6 bases). This CDR3 has 18 amino acids. Germline-derived CDR1 and CDR2 are SGHTA and FQGNSA. Trimming pared 1 base from V and 5 bases from J, leaving 21 bases between. The DNA of the CDR3 is TGTGCCAGCAGCTTAGTGCTCACAGGGCCCCGGAGGCATCAGCCCCAGCATTTT. It translates to CASSLVLTGPRRHQPQHF.

The chain has TRBV2 and TRBJ2-1, with D perhaps matching TRBD2 (6 bases). Germline assignment: CDR1 SNHLY and CDR2 FYNNEI. This CDR3 is 12 amino acids long. Trimming took 4 bases from V and 14 from J, leaving 15 bases between them. CDR3 amino acids: CASSGERRAEFF. The CDR3 DNA follows: TGTGCCAGCAGTGGAGAGAGGAGGGCGGAGTTCTTC.